This T cell receptor (beta chain) was captured in a study of CD8 T cells in Susac syndrome. Turning to the study itself: Of the sequenced Susac syndrome patients, five or six had active disease and under 10 were in remission.

V lost 0 bases, J lost 4 bases, and 7 bases lay in between. The CDR3 totals 13 residues. CDR1 is SGDLS and CDR2 is YYNGEE in the germline V gene. Study findings and constraints: The authors found sixteen Susac-specific public clones in total CD8+ repertoires and five or six in CD8+ TEMRA repertoires.

The RNA input was about 0.45 to 1 ug, and it was reverse transcribed with random hexamers. TCRdb ran MiXCR on the immunoSEQ multiplex PCR reads and lists one entry per CDR3 protein. Of approximately 190,000 distinct CDR3 sequences in the sample, 95% were seen once. On this clonotype: Its specificity is not known.

The source of this sequence is a human donor with Susac syndrome. The V and J genes are TRBV9 and TRBJ1-1; D remains unclear. Sequencing was carried out using CD8+ T cells from PBMCs. CDR3 nucleotide sequence: TGTGCCAGCAGCGTAGCACAGAGCACTGAAGCTTTCTTT. This codes for CASSVAQSTEAFF. Combining the CDR3 with reference TRBV9 and TRBJ1-1 gives the whole variable domain DSGVTQTPKHLITATGQRVTLRCSPRSGDLSVYWYQQSLDQGLQFLIQYYNGEERAKGNILERFSAQQFPDLHSELNLSSLELGDSALYFCASSVAQSTEAFFGQGTRLTVV.